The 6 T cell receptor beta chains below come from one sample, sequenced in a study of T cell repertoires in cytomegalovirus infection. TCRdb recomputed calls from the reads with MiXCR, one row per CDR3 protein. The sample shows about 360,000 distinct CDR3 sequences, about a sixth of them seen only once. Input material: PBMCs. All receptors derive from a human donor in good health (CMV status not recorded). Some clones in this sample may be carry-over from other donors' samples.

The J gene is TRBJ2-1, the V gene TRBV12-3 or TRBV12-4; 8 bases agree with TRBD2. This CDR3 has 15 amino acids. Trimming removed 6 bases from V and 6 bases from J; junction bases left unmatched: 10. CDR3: CASRQRLAGFNEQFF. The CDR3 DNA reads TGTGCCAGCAGGCAGAGGCTAGCGGGCTTCAATGAGCAGTTCTTC.

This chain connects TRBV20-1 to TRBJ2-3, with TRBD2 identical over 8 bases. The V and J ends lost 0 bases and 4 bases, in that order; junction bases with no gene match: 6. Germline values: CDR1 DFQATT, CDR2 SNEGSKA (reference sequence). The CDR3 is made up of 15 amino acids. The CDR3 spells CSARDSAGGPDTQYF. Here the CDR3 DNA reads TGCAGTGCTAGAGATTCGGCGGGGGGACCAGATACGCAGTATTTT.

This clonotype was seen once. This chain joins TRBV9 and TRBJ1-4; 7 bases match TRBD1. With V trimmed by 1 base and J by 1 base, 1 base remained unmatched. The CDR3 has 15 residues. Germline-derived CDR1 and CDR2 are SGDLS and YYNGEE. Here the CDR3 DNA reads TGTGCCAGCAGCGTACGGGACAGAACTAATGAAAAACTGTTTTTT. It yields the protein CASSVRDRTNEKLFF.

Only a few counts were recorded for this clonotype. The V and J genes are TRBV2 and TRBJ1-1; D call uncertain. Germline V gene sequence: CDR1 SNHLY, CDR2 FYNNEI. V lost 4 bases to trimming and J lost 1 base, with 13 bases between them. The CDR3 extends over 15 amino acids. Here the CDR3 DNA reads TGTGCCAGCAGTGTTTCGAGAAATTGGAACACTGAAGCTTTCTTT. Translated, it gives CASSVSRNWNTEAFF.

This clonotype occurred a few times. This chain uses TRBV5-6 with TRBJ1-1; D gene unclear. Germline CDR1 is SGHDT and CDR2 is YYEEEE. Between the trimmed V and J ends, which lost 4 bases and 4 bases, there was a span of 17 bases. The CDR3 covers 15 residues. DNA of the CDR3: TGTGCCAGCAGCACCCGCGGAAGGGTTGGCACTGAAGCTTTCTTT. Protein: CASSTRGRVGTEAFF.

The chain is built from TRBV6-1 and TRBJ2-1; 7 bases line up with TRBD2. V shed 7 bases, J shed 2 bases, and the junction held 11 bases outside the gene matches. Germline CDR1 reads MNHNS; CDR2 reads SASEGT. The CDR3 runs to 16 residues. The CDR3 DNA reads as TGTGCCAGCACCAACCGTATGGGGGGGACCTACAATGAGCAGTTCTTC. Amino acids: CASTNRMGGTYNEQFF.